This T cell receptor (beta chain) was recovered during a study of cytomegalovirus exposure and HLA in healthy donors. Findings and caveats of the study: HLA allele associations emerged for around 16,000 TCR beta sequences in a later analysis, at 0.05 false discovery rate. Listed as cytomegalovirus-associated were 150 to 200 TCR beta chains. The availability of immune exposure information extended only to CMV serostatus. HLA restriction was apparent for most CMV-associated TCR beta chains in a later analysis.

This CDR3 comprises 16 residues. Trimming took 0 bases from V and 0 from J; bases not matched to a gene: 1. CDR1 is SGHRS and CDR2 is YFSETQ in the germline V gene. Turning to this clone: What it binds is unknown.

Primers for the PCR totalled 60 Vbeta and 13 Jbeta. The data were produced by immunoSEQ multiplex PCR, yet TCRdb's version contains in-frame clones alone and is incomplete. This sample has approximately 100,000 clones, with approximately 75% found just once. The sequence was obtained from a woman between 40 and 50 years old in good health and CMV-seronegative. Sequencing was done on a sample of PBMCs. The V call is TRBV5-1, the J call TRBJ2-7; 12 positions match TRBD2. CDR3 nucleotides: TGCGCCAGCAGCTTGGGGACTAGCGGGAACTCCTACGAGCAGTACTTC. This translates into CASSLGTSGNSYEQYF.